The text below deals with one T cell receptor (beta chain). The V gene's germline CDR1 is KGHSH and CDR2 LQKENI. Trimming left V 6 bases short and J 4 bases short, with 15 bases between. The CDR3 sequence is 14 residues long. This sample stems from a study of blood T cell repertoires in COVID-19. TCRdb's copy holds only in-frame clones and misses some; the assay was immunoSEQ multiplex PCR. The sample shows over 400,000 clones, approximately 90% of them seen only once. The sample consisted of PBMCs or T cells enriched from blood (not recorded which). The chain employs TRBV18 and TRBJ1-1, with D possibly matching TRBD1 (6 bases). The sequence was obtained from an older woman who had recovered from COVID-19. This CDR3 is CASSPQGRSTEAFF. The CDR3, as DNA: TGTGCCAGCTCTCCCCAGGGGAGATCCACTGAAGCTTTCTTT.